These 32 T cell receptor beta chains were sequenced from one sample in a study of blood T cells in healthy people across ages. A second PCR, run for roughly 6 to 11 cycles, used a sample-barcoded 5' primer plus a J-beta primer mix. MiXCR was run by TCRdb on the 5' RACE reads, yielding one entry per CDR3 protein. The table lists around 1,000,000 distinct CDR3 sequences, roughly a quarter of them singletons. The data were also submitted as part of a second study, on T cells of mothers and their children.

Source material: blood. These TCRs come from a girl aged 2-10 years in good health.

The table lists this clonotype with a few counts. This CDR3 reads CASSYSPPRVDGYTF. In nucleotides, the CDR3 is TGTGCCAGCAGTTACTCTCCCCCCAGGGTCGACGGCTACACCTTC. The chain uses TRBV6-2 or TRBV6-3 and TRBJ1-2; TRBD1 might be the D (5 bases). The germline V gene encodes CDR1 MNHEY and CDR2 SVGEGT. V was pared by 0 bases and J by 8 bases, with 16 bases between. The CDR3 is made up of 15 amino acids.

This clonotype was seen a handful of times. The chain combines TRBV7-9 with TRBJ2-1, with TRBD1 matching 7 bases. The DNA end is a closer match to TRBJ2-7, so the J assignment may be wrong. The CDR3 consists of 14 residues. Germline loops: CDR1 SEHNR, CDR2 FQNEAQ (reference sequence). The CDR3 is CASSPTGFSYEQYF. CDR3 DNA sequence: TGTGCCAGCAGCCCGACAGGGTTCTCCTACGAGCAGTACTTC.

CDR3 sequence: CASSTSGDRLDLAVNTEAFF. The CDR3 bases are TGTGCCAGCAGCACCAGCGGTGACCGACTGGACCTAGCAGTTAACACTGAAGCTTTCTTT. The rearrangement joins TRBV6-1 to TRBJ1-1; D unclear. CDR3 length: 20 residues. Germline V gives CDR1 MNHNS, CDR2 SASEGT. Trimming cost V 6 bases and J 2 bases, with 31 bases left between them.

This clonotype was seen a few times. This rearrangement joins TRBV6-1 to TRBJ2-1, with 8 bases matching TRBD2. CDR1 is MNHNS and CDR2 is SASEGT in the germline V gene. The CDR3 runs 15 residues. The J segment lost 0 bases and the V segment lost 6 bases, leaving 4 bases of the junction unmatched. CDR3 sequence reads: CASSETSASYNEQFF. CDR3 DNA sequence: TGTGCCAGCAGCGAGACTAGCGCCTCCTACAATGAGCAGTTCTTC.

The chain combines TRBV9 with TRBJ2-5, with TRBD1 identical over 7 bases. J gave up 6 bases and V 3 bases, and 5 bases lay outside the gene matches. Germline V gene sequence: CDR1 SGDLS, CDR2 YYNGEE. The CDR3 is made up of 13 amino acids. The CDR3 sequence: CASSEGATQTQYF. The CDR3 DNA reads as TGTGCCAGCAGCGAGGGGGCCACACAGACCCAGTACTTC.

V usage is TRBV6-5 and J usage is TRBJ1-1; 9 nucleotides align to TRBD1. CDR3 length: 17 residues. Germline V gene lookup returns CDR1 MNHEY and CDR2 SVGAGI. V gave up 4 bases and J gave up 0 bases; unmatched junction bases: 9. The CDR3 DNA reads as TGTGCCAGCAGTTCGGATGGGACAGGGCCGATGAACACTGAAGCTTTCTTT. This sequence encodes CASSSDGTGPMNTEAFF.

This clonotype was seen only a few times. This chain joins TRBV7-9 and TRBJ1-2; D unresolved. Trimming removed 2 bases at V and 1 base at J, with 8 bases between. The CDR3 extends over 14 amino acids. The germline CDR1 and CDR2 sequences are SEHNR and FQNEAQ (reference sequence). CDR3 DNA: TGTGCCAGCAGCTTACTTGGGATTAACTATGGCTACACCTTC. Amino acids: CASSLLGINYGYTF.

This chain connects TRBV4-2 to TRBJ2-1; 9 positions agree with TRBD2. CDR3 length: 16 amino acids. The junction had 8 bases not matched to a gene; V was cut back by 4 bases and J by 4 bases. Looked up from germline, CDR1 is LGHNA and CDR2 is YNFKEQ. CDR3 amino acids: CASSLHETSGYNEQFF. Written as DNA, the CDR3 is TGTGCCAGCAGCCTGCACGAGACTAGCGGTTACAATGAGCAGTTCTTC.

This clonotype was counted only a few times. DNA of the CDR3: TGTGCCAGCAGCGTAAACAAGGACTCTGGGGCCAACGTCCTGACTTTC. Translating it yields CASSVNKDSGANVLTF. V gene TRBV9 combines with J gene TRBJ2-6; D gene uncertain. V dropped 1 base and J dropped 0 bases, with 8 bases sitting between them. The CDR3 is made up of 16 amino acids. CDR1 and CDR2 (germline): SGDLS, YYNGEE.

V and J are TRBV7-9 and TRBJ1-5; D is unresolved. This CDR3 comprises 12 residues. Germline CDR1 and CDR2: SEHNR and FQNEAQ (reference sequence). Trimming took 4 bases from V and 8 from J, leaving 9 bases between them. The CDR3: CASSWRAEPQHF. The CDR3 DNA follows: TGTGCCAGCAGCTGGAGGGCGGAGCCCCAGCATTTT.

The chain recombines TRBV6-5 with TRBJ2-7, with TRBD1 as a possible D gene (5 bases). CDR3 size: 14 residues. Germline CDR1 MNHEY, CDR2 SVGAGI. The germline V and J ends were trimmed by 6 bases and 0 bases, with 12 bases remaining between them. In DNA, the CDR3 is TGTGCCAGCAGGGCGACAGAGTACTCCTACGAGCAGTACTTC. This sequence encodes CASRATEYSYEQYF.

This clonotype was found once. The chain joins TRBV12-3 or TRBV12-4 to TRBJ2-5; D is uncertain. The J call could be wrong; TRBJ2-7 is a better fit for the DNA end. The CDR3 sequence is 13 residues long. The CDR3 coding sequence is TGTGCCAGCGCCACGACGATGTCCCACGAGCAGTACTTC. Amino acids: CASATTMSHEQYF.

The rearrangement links TRBV20-1 to TRBJ1-1; D uncertain. Trimming took 0 bases from V and 8 from J, leaving 16 bases between them. CDR1 and CDR2 from the germline V gene are DFQATT and SNEGSKA (reference sequence). The CDR3 consists of 14 residues. CDR3 nucleotide sequence: TGCAGTGCTAGAGACCACCCCGACACCGTAGAAGCTTTCTTT. Translated: CSARDHPDTVEAFF.

This clonotype was detected only a few times. This chain uses TRBV4-3 with TRBJ2-5; D not certain. V was pared by 2 bases and J by 2 bases, with 15 bases between. Germline loops: CDR1 LGHNA, CDR2 YSLEER. CDR3 length: 16 amino acids. In DNA, the CDR3 is TGCGCCAGCAGCCAATGGAGCGACAACGCACAAGAGACCCAGTACTTC. This gives the protein CASSQWSDNAQETQYF.

This rearrangement joins TRBV7-2 to TRBJ1-2; D gene ambiguous. The CDR3 extends over 15 amino acids. Germline lookup yields CDR1 SGHTA and CDR2 FQGNSA. V lost 5 bases, J lost 2 bases, and 15 bases lay in between. The CDR3 reads CASSLGPTVNYGYTF. CDR3 nucleotide sequence: TGTGCCAGCAGCCTCGGGCCGACCGTGAACTATGGCTACACCTTC.

The sample holds a few counts of this clonotype. The J gene is TRBJ2-7, the V gene TRBV24-1; 9 bases line up with TRBD2. TRBJ2-1 matches the DNA end more closely, so the J call is doubtful. The CDR3 is 16 amino acids. Germline V gives CDR1 KGHDR, CDR2 SFDVKD. This chain's CDR3 is CATSDLSSGVNHEQFF. CDR3 in DNA: TGTGCCACCAGTGATTTGTCTAGCGGGGTTAACCATGAGCAGTTCTTC.

This clonotype was seen only a few times. The junction departs from the called germline gene at one end, perhaps through a read error. V is TRBV20-1 and J is TRBJ1-1; D is uncertain. The CDR3 is made up of 13 amino acids. Germline-derived CDR1 and CDR2 are DFQATT and SNEGSKA (reference sequence). DNA of the CDR3: TGCGGTGCTAGAAAGGATCTGAACACTGAAGCTTTCTTT. Translating gives CGARKDLNTEAFF.

This clonotype was found a few times. The genes are TRBV12-3 or TRBV12-4 and TRBJ2-1; 11 nucleotides line up with TRBD1. J was trimmed by 8 bases and V by 3 bases; bases with no gene match: 6. The CDR3 runs 15 residues. The CDR3 protein is CASSLGDRGSDEQFF. The DNA for the CDR3 is TGTGCCAGCAGTTTGGGGGACAGGGGGTCGGATGAGCAGTTCTTC.

The chain's CDR3 is CASSSWTRSGIVVTPEQFF. The DNA for the CDR3 is TGCGCCAGCAGCTCCTGGACTAGATCGGGGATCGTCGTAACTCCTGAGCAGTTCTTC. The chain carries TRBV5-1 and TRBJ2-1, with 7 bases aligning to TRBD2. Trimming took 3 bases from V and 9 from J; bases not matched to a gene: 24. The V gene's germline CDR1 is SGHRS and CDR2 YFSETQ. This CDR3 has 19 amino acids.

This clonotype was seen a handful of times. The rearrangement joins TRBV3-1 to TRBJ1-1; D remains unclear. The CDR3 length is 12 residues. Trimming removed 4 bases at V and 5 bases at J, with 8 bases between. CDR1 is LGHDT, CDR2 YNNKEL, per germline (reference sequence). As DNA, the CDR3 is TGTGCCAGCAGCCGCAGAGGTACTGAAGCTTTCTTT. Its translation is CASSRRGTEAFF.

The V and J genes are TRBV5-1 and TRBJ1-1; tentative D call: TRBD1 (6 bases). The CDR3 contains 15 residues. Between the trimmed V and J ends, which lost 0 bases and 0 bases, there was a span of 9 bases. Germline lookup yields CDR1 SGHRS and CDR2 YFSETQ. The CDR3 nucleotides are TGCGCCAGCAGCTTGGACAGGGTGGTGAACACTGAAGCTTTCTTT. Translated: CASSLDRVVNTEAFF.

The chain links TRBV28 to TRBJ1-1, with D possibly being TRBD1 (5 bases). CDR1 and CDR2 from the germline V gene are MDHEN and SYDVKM. V was cut by 6 bases and J by 2 bases, with 13 bases left in between. CDR3 size: 14 residues. CDR3 bases: TGTGCCAGCAGCTCATTCGGGGCCAACACTGAAGCTTTCTTT. Its protein is CASSSFGANTEAFF.

The chain uses TRBV5-4 and TRBJ2-2, with D possibly matching TRBD1 (6 bases). This CDR3 comprises 14 residues. Germline CDR1 reads SGHNT; CDR2 reads YYREEE (reference sequence). V was trimmed by 2 bases and J by 4 bases, leaving 9 bases between them. The CDR3 spells CASSFSGVTGELFF. CDR3 DNA: TGTGCCAGCAGCTTCTCAGGGGTCACCGGGGAGCTGTTTTTT.

On this clonotype itself: One base away lies a much larger clone, so this may be a sequencing read error. The genes are TRBV7-9 and TRBJ2-3; no clear D gene. Looked up from germline, CDR1 is SEHNR and CDR2 is FQNEAQ (reference sequence). The CDR3 totals 9 residues. The CDR3 DNA follows: TGTGCCAGCACAGATGCGCAGTATTTT. It codes for CASTDAQYF.

This chain joins TRBV7-2 and TRBJ1-5; D gene ambiguous. The CDR3 length is 15 residues. V lost 5 bases and J 0 bases, leaving 11 bases between the germline ends. The V gene's germline CDR1 is SGHTA and CDR2 FQGNSA. The CDR3 DNA sequence: TGTGCCAGCAGCGTCACCCGCTATAGCAATCAGCCCCAGCATTTT. This gives the protein CASSVTRYSNQPQHF.

This clonotype was detected a few times. The V gene is TRBV3-1, the J gene TRBJ2-5; D perhaps matches TRBD2 (6 bases). The better agreement between TRBJ2-7 and the DNA end casts doubt on the J call. This CDR3 comprises 13 residues. Germline lookup yields CDR1 LGHDT and CDR2 YNNKEL (reference sequence). The CDR3 DNA follows: TGTGCCAGCAGCCAAGGACTAGTCATCGAGCAGTACTTC. It encodes CASSQGLVIEQYF.

The chain joins TRBV13 to TRBJ1-5; D ambiguous. The CDR3 runs to 14 residues. Germline CDR1 is PRHDT and CDR2 is FYEKMQ (reference sequence). The V end lost 6 bases, the J end lost 3 bases, and 12 bases lay between the germline ends. CDR3 nucleotides: TGTGCCAGCAGTGGTAGAACAGCCAATCAGCCCCAGCATTTT. It codes for CASSGRTANQPQHF.

The chain combines TRBV3-1 with TRBJ2-2, with D uncertain. V dropped 6 bases and J dropped 5 bases, with 10 bases sitting between them. CDR3 size: 13 residues. CDR1 and CDR2 from the germline V gene are LGHDT and YNNKEL (reference sequence). Written as DNA, the CDR3 is TGTGCCAGCAGTGAACATGAAACCGGGGAGCTGTTTTTT. Translation: CASSEHETGELFF. The full variable domain, with the rest looked up from reference TRBV3-1 and TRBJ2-2, is DTAVSQTPKYLVTQMGNDKSIKCEQNLGHDTMYWYKQDSKKFLKIMFSYNNKELIINETVPNRFSPKSPDKAHLNLHINSLELGDSAVYFCASSEHETGELFFGEGSRLTVL.

In the case of this clonotype: A junction boundary mismatches the germline segment, possibly from a read error. The chain uses TRBV4-1 and TRBJ2-7, with a possible D match to TRBD2 (6 bases). Germline CDR1 MGHRA, CDR2 YSYEKL. The CDR3 has 13 amino acids. Here the CDR3 DNA reads TGCGCCAGCAGCCAAGGTTTGGACTACGAGCGGTACTTC. It specifies CASSQGLDYERYF.

This clonotype was seen a handful of times. The V gene is TRBV21-1, the J gene TRBJ2-5; TRBD2, the table's D call, was not compared with the DNA. TRBV21-1 is a pseudogene. The CDR3 runs to 20 residues. For the CDR3, the DNA is TGTGCCAGCAGCAAAGCGCGCGCTAGCGGGAGAGGATTCATAGGAGAGACCCAGTACTTC. Its translation: CASSKARASGRGFIGETQYF.

This clonotype has a handful of counts. The genes are TRBV10-3 and TRBJ2-5, with D perhaps matching TRBD1 (5 bases). With the DNA end fitting TRBJ2-7 better, the J assignment may be wrong. Germline V lookup: CDR1 ENHRY, CDR2 SYGVKD. The CDR3 is 14 amino acids. The CDR3 is CAISGAQVSYEQYF. As DNA, the CDR3 is TGTGCCATCAGTGGTGCACAGGTTTCCTACGAGCAGTACTTC.

CDR3 region: CSALTGLRSSYNEQFF. The CDR3 DNA is TGCAGCGCCTTAACAGGTCTTAGGAGCTCCTACAATGAGCAGTTCTTC. V and J are TRBV29-1 and TRBJ2-1; possibly TRBD1 for D (5 bases). This CDR3 contains 16 residues. Germline V gives CDR1 SQVTM, CDR2 ANQGSEA. V gave up 7 bases and J gave up 0 bases, with 19 bases separating them.